Presented here are 17 T cell receptor beta chains from one specimen sequenced in a study of T-cell reconstitution after alpha-beta-depleted transplantation in children. Unique molecular identifiers were incorporated when the TCRbeta library was constructed. TCRdb itself ran the PCR reads through MiXCR, one entry per CDR3 protein. The table includes around 700,000 distinct CDR3 sequences, roughly 13% detected once. The sequencing here drew on PBMCs, taken before TCRalphabeta/CD19-depleted stem cell transplant. These receptors were collected from a girl aged 2-9 years with congenital amegakaryocytic thrombocytopenia, due to receive a stem cell transplant.

This clonotype has more than one count but fewer than ten. V is TRBV28 and J is TRBJ2-1; 8 bases are shared with TRBD2. The CDR3 is made up of 13 amino acids. V lost 8 bases, J lost 10 bases, and 10 bases stayed unmatched. Per germline, CDR1 MDHEN and CDR2 SYDVKM. The CDR3 spells CASRSGSPGEQFF. The CDR3, as DNA: TGTGCCAGCCGGAGCGGGAGTCCGGGAGAGCAGTTCTTC.

The rearrangement joins TRBV7-9 to TRBJ1-6; D remains ambiguous. The CDR3 sequence is 14 residues long. Germline V gene lookup returns CDR1 SEHNR and CDR2 FQNEAQ (reference sequence). Trimming pared 7 bases from V and 10 bases from J, leaving 17 bases between. CDR3 sequence (DNA): TGTGCCAGCACCCCTGTGGAGGGTGAATCACCCCTCCACTTT. It is translated as CASTPVEGESPLHF.

This clonotype appeared a few times. This chain uses TRBV20-1 with TRBJ1-5, with D perhaps matching TRBD1 (5 bases). This CDR3 comprises 12 residues. V lost 6 bases, J lost 5 bases, and 11 bases lay in between. Germline-derived CDR1 and CDR2 are DFQATT and SNEGSKA (reference sequence). The CDR3 here is CSARTGDQPQHF. CDR3 nucleotides: TGCAGTGCAAGAACGGGGGATCAGCCCCAGCATTTT.

V gene TRBV9 combines with J gene TRBJ2-5, with 13 bases fitting TRBD2. The CDR3 runs 13 residues. The J segment lost 10 bases and the V segment lost 4 bases, leaving 4 bases of the junction unmatched. Germline-derived CDR1 and CDR2 are SGDLS and YYNGEE. CDR3 sequence (DNA): TGTGCCAGCAGCCTCCGGACTAGCGGGAGCCAGTACTTC. As protein: CASSLRTSGSQYF.

This clonotype was picked up many times. This chain connects TRBV5-1 to TRBJ1-5, with 10 bases lining up with TRBD1. The germline V gene has CDR1 SGHRS and CDR2 YFSETQ. CDR3 length equals 16 residues. Losses at the gene ends were 4 bases for V and 2 bases for J; bases not matched to a gene: 6. The DNA of the CDR3 is TGCGCCAGCAGCCCGGACAGGGGGGACGGCAATCAGCCCCAGCATTTT. Its translation is CASSPDRGDGNQPQHF. Filled out from reference TRBV5-1 and TRBJ1-5, the complete variable domain reads KAGVTQTPRYLIKTRGQQVTLSCSPISGHRSVSWYQQTPGQGLQFLFEYFSETQRNKGNFPGRFSGRQFSNSRSEMNVSTLELGDSALYLCASSPDRGDGNQPQHFGDGTRLSIL.

This clonotype was counted ten times or more. The V and J genes are TRBV5-1 and TRBJ2-1, with no clear D. Germline V gives CDR1 SGHRS, CDR2 YFSETQ. Trimming left V 5 bases short and J 6 bases short, with 15 bases between. The CDR3 loop spans 14 amino acids. CDR3 sequence: CASSFGPSGNEQFF. As DNA, the CDR3 is TGCGCCAGCAGTTTTGGGCCCTCCGGCAATGAGCAGTTCTTC.

The chain combines TRBV27 with TRBJ2-6; D ambiguous. This CDR3 comprises 16 residues. Germline V gene sequence: CDR1 MNHEY, CDR2 SMNVEV (reference sequence). V shed 6 bases and J shed 1 base, with 13 bases lying between them. CDR3 sequence reads: CASRQLLRSGANVLTF. The CDR3 DNA is TGTGCCAGCAGACAGCTCCTCAGGTCTGGGGCCAACGTCCTGACTTTC.

This clonotype was seen only a few times. The V and J genes are TRBV5-1 and TRBJ2-2; maybe TRBD1 (5 bases). Germline V lookup: CDR1 SGHRS, CDR2 YFSETQ. Trimming stripped 6 bases from V and 0 bases from J, with 12 bases between. There are 15 residues in the CDR3. CDR3 loop: CASTTLDTNTGELFF. In DNA form, the CDR3 reads TGCGCCAGCACAACCCTGGACACGAACACCGGGGAGCTGTTTTTT. The full variable domain, completed using reference TRBV5-1 and TRBJ2-2, is KAGVTQTPRYLIKTRGQQVTLSCSPISGHRSVSWYQQTPGQGLQFLFEYFSETQRNKGNFPGRFSGRQFSNSRSEMNVSTLELGDSALYLCASTTLDTNTGELFFGEGSRLTVL.

This clonotype was counted ten times or more. The chain combines TRBV15 with TRBJ1-5; D is unresolved. Germline assignment: CDR1 LNHNV and CDR2 YYDKDF (reference sequence). V lost 8 bases and J 1 base, leaving 9 bases between the germline ends. This CDR3 is built from 13 residues. CDR3 sequence (DNA): TGTGCCACCTCTTTGGGGAGCAATCAGCCCCAGCATTTT. Its translation is CATSLGSNQPQHF.

This clonotype has more than one count but fewer than ten. CDR3 DNA sequence: TGCGCCAGCATCCCATCCTGGGACAACTCCTACAATGAGCAGTTCTTC. Translating it yields CASIPSWDNSYNEQFF. The chain recombines TRBV5-1 with TRBJ2-1; D may be TRBD1 (6 bases). In germline, CDR1 is SGHRS, CDR2 YFSETQ. CDR3 length: 16 residues. V dropped 6 bases and J dropped 0 bases, with 16 bases sitting between them.

This clonotype showed up many times. This chain links TRBV4-1 with TRBJ1-1; D not resolved. CDR3 length equals 15 residues. With 7 bases removed from V and 6 bases from J, the gap between germline ends came to 21 bases. Germline V lookup: CDR1 MGHRA, CDR2 YSYEKL. CDR3 region: CASTPLRGSDPEAFF. The CDR3 nucleotides are TGCGCCAGCACGCCCCTTCGCGGCTCTGATCCTGAAGCTTTCTTT.

This clonotype was picked up many times. The chain links TRBV12-3 or TRBV12-4 to TRBJ2-2; no clear D. V was pared by 6 bases and J by 6 bases, with 5 bases between. CDR3 length: 11 amino acids. CDR3 sequence (DNA): TGTGCCAGCAGCCAAGCCGGGGAGCTGTTTTTT. This encodes CASSQAGELFF.

The J gene is TRBJ2-1, the V gene TRBV7-8, with D possibly TRBD2 on 5 matching bases. The V and J ends lost 0 bases and 3 bases respectively, with 6 bases between them. CDR1 SGHVS and CDR2 FQNEAQ come from the germline V gene. The CDR3 consists of 14 residues. CDR3 protein: CASSLASVYNEQFF. CDR3 sequence (DNA): TGTGCCAGCAGCTTAGCTAGCGTCTACAATGAGCAGTTCTTC.

This clonotype was observed many times. This sequence joins TRBV28 and TRBJ2-1; 10 nucleotides match TRBD2. The CDR3 spans 15 residues. Germline trimming cut 3 bases from V and 4 bases from J; bases unmatched to any gene: 3. The germline V gene has CDR1 MDHEN and CDR2 SYDVKM. The CDR3 loop is CASSFSTSGYNEQFF. CDR3 coding DNA: TGTGCCAGCAGTTTCTCGACTAGCGGGTACAATGAGCAGTTCTTC.

V usage is TRBV7-3 and J usage is TRBJ2-1; D might be TRBD1 (6 bases). V lost 2 bases and J lost 1, with 12 bases in between. This CDR3 region has 16 residues. Germline loops: CDR1 SGHTA, CDR2 FQGTGA. The CDR3 here is CASSLQGGVSYNEQFF. For the CDR3, the DNA is TGTGCCAGCAGCTTACAAGGGGGAGTGTCCTACAATGAGCAGTTCTTC. Combining the CDR3 with reference TRBV7-3 and TRBJ2-1 gives the whole variable domain GAGVSQTPSNKVTEKGKYVELRCDPISGHTALYWYRQSLGQGPEFLIYFQGTGAADDSGLPNDRFFAVRPEGSVSTLKIQRTERGDSAVYLCASSLQGGVSYNEQFFGPGTRLTVL.

The chain combines TRBV5-1 with TRBJ2-2, with TRBD1 identical over 7 bases. Trimming took 6 bases from V and 1 from J; bases not matched to a gene: 6. The CDR3 covers 15 residues. Germline V gene sequence: CDR1 SGHRS, CDR2 YFSETQ. In DNA form, the CDR3 reads TGCGCCAGCACGCTGCGACAGGGGAACACCGGGGAGCTGTTTTTT. Its translation is CASTLRQGNTGELFF.

This clonotype was recorded many times. The chain combines TRBV6-6 with TRBJ2-5; D uncertain. This CDR3 contains 13 residues. The V and J ends lost 4 bases and 0 bases respectively, with 6 bases between them. Germline assignment: CDR1 MNHNY and CDR2 SVGAGI (reference sequence). The CDR3 nucleotides are TGTGCCAGCAGTTTGAAGTACCAAGAGACCCAGTACTTC. Protein: CASSLKYQETQYF.